A selection of T cell receptor beta chains follows, all from one sample in a study of blood T cell repertoires in COVID-19. Sequencing used immunoSEQ multiplex PCR; TCRdb keeps in-frame clones, though not all of them. Counted here are about 120,000 clones, roughly 87% occurring once; the ten biggest clones make up less than 8.5%. Sequenced input: peripheral blood. The origin of the receptors is a man aged 80 or over with active or convalescent COVID-19. The CDR3 runs from the conserved cysteine through the conserved F or W. Fields, in order: CDR3 DNA, CDR3 protein, D gene, V gene, J gene, clone size. D genes are given only for firm matches. Expanded clones are given a class, and other clones once, few, many or no size at all.

TGCGCCAGCAGCCAGCTAGAGCTCCCTCAAGAGACCCAGTACTTC,CASSQLELPQETQYF,.,TRBV5-1,TRBJ2-5,.
TGTGCCAGTAGTAGCGGGAGGAACACCGGGGAGCTGTTTTTT,CASSSGRNTGELFF,TRBD2,TRBV19,TRBJ2-2,.
TGTGCCAGCAGCCTCGACAGGGGTATCACTGAAGCTTTCTTT,CASSLDRGITEAFF,TRBD1,TRBV7-3,TRBJ1-1,.
TGTGCCAGCTTCATCCGCCCGGGACAGGGAGACTATGGCTACACCTTC,CASFIRPGQGDYGYTF,TRBD1,TRBV7-2,TRBJ1-2,many
TGTGCCAGCAGCTGGGGACAGGGGGCCGTTCAGCCCCAGCATTTT,CASSWGQGAVQPQHF,TRBD1,TRBV7-9,TRBJ1-5,.
TGTGCCAGCAGCGATAAGGGGGGGAGGCGGGAGACCCAGTACTTC,CASSDKGGRRETQYF,.,TRBV5-4,TRBJ2-5,.
TGTGCCAGCAGTCGGACAGCTAGCTCCTACAATGAGCAGTTCTTC,CASSRTASSYNEQFF,.,TRBV6-5,TRBJ2-1,.
TGTGCCAGCAGCGTGAGGCTAGCGGGAGACGAGGGCAATGAGCAGTTCTTC,CASSVRLAGDEGNEQFF,TRBD2,TRBV9,TRBJ2-1,.
TGTGCCAGCAGTATACGTACTAGCGGGGGGGCCGAGACCCAGTACTTC,CASSIRTSGGAETQYF,TRBD2,TRBV28,TRBJ2-5,.
TGTGCCAGTGCCCGGGGACAGGGGCTCACTGAAGCTTTCTTT,CASARGQGLTEAFF,TRBD1,TRBV19,TRBJ1-1,.
TGTGCCTGGAGTTTGGCACAGGGAGATACGCAGTATTTT,CAWSLAQGDTQYF,.,TRBV30,TRBJ2-3,.
TGTGCCACCAGCAGGGACAGCTTTCCCTACGAGCAGTACTTC,CATSRDSFPYEQYF,.,TRBV15,TRBJ2-7,.
TGTGCCAGCAGCCCGAACGGACAGAGCACAGATACGCAGTATTTT,CASSPNGQSTDTQYF,.,TRBV4-2,TRBJ2-3,.
TGTGCCAGCAGCGTTCGTAGCGCCCCTAAACAGTTCTTC,CASSVRSAPKQFF,.,TRBV7-3,TRBJ2-1,.
TGTGCCAGCAGCTTTGAACAGGGCGGTGAAGCTTTCTTT,CASSFEQGGEAFF,.,TRBV7-9,TRBJ1-1,.
TGTGCCAGCAGCCCTCGGACGGCGGGCAATGAGCAGTTCTTC,CASSPRTAGNEQFF,.,TRBV7-9,TRBJ2-1,.
TGTGCCAGTAGTTCAATGAGCTCCTACAATGAGCAGTTCTTC,CASSSMSSYNEQFF,.,TRBV19,TRBJ2-1,.
TGTGCCAGCAGCTTAATCGGACAGGGTACCGGGGAGCTGTTTTTT,CASSLIGQGTGELFF,TRBD1,TRBV7-3,TRBJ2-2,.
TGTGCCAGCAGTTCACCGGGAGGTGGAAACACCATATATTTT,CASSSPGGGNTIYF,.,TRBV6-5,TRBJ1-3,.
TGTGCCAGCAGTACCGCAACAGGGGGCTATGGCTACACCTTC,CASSTATGGYGYTF,TRBD1,TRBV2,TRBJ1-2,.
TGCGCCAGCAGCCAGGGGGGGGTCCTCTCCTACGAGCAGTACTTC,CASSQGGVLSYEQYF,TRBD2,TRBV4-1,TRBJ2-7,.
TGTGCCAGCAGCCAAGGTCTGAATAGCGGGGGGGTAACCGGGGAGCTGTTTTTT,CASSQGLNSGGVTGELFF,TRBD2,TRBV3-1/TRBV3-2,TRBJ2-2,.
TGTGCCAGCAGCTTAGGTCTTCGGGGCTACACCTTC,CASSLGLRGYTF,.,TRBV7-9,TRBJ1-2,.
TGTGCCAGCACCGCTGGTAGCGGGGGCTCCTACAATGAGCAGTTCTTC,CASTAGSGGSYNEQFF,TRBD2,TRBV7-2,TRBJ2-1,.
TGTGCCAGCAGCCAAGAAGTCGCTAGCTCTGGGGCCAACGTCCTGACTTTC,CASSQEVASSGANVLTF,.,TRBV4-2,TRBJ2-6,.
TGTGCCAGCAGCCCAAGCCCGACAGGGGACTCGTACCAAGAGACCCAGTACTTC,CASSPSPTGDSYQETQYF,TRBD1,TRBV7-8,TRBJ2-5,.
TGCGCCAGCAGCAGCGGGACTAGCGGAGAGCAAGAGACCCAGTACTTC,CASSSGTSGEQETQYF,TRBD2,TRBV5-1,TRBJ2-5,few
TGTGCCAGCAGTCTTCTCGGGACTAGACCCTACAATGAGCAGTTCTTC,CASSLLGTRPYNEQFF,TRBD2,TRBV27,TRBJ2-1,.
TGTGCCAGCAGCTTTCCAGCGGGAGGCGGGGGGTCCCAGTACTTC,CASSFPAGGGGSQYF,TRBD2,TRBV7-3,TRBJ2-5,.
TGCGCCAGCAGCCAAAGATTAGGTACTGCTAGCGGGAGTATAGAGCAGTACTTC,CASSQRLGTASGSIEQYF,TRBD2,TRBV4-1,TRBJ2-7,.
TGCGCCAGCAGCTTGGTCCCCGGAACAGGCTCAACTAATGAAAAACTGTTTTTT,CASSLVPGTGSTNEKLFF,.,TRBV5-1,TRBJ1-4,.
TGTGCCAGCAGCGTACAAGGACTAGCGGTATACAATGAGCAGTTCTTC,CASSVQGLAVYNEQFF,TRBD2,TRBV9,TRBJ2-1,.
TGCGCCAGCAGCCAAGCTTCCAGGGGGGGCTACACCTTC,CASSQASRGGYTF,TRBD1,TRBV4-1,TRBJ1-2,many
TGTGCCAGCAGCCAAGGGACAGTTTATAGCAATCAGCCCCAGCATTTT,CASSQGTVYSNQPQHF,.,TRBV3-1/TRBV3-2,TRBJ1-5,.
TGCGCCAGCAGCCACTACGGACAGGGGACCGAAGCTTTCTTT,CASSHYGQGTEAFF,TRBD1,TRBV4-3,TRBJ1-1,.
TGTGCCAGTAGTATGGAGGGGACCTGGGGCACTGAAGCTTTCTTT,CASSMEGTWGTEAFF,.,TRBV19,TRBJ1-1,.
TGTGCCAGTAGTACAAGACAGGGATCGTCTCAGCCCCAGCATTTT,CASSTRQGSSQPQHF,TRBD1,TRBV19,TRBJ1-5,.
TGTGCCAGCAGTGAAGGCAGGGGGCAAAGAGAGACCCAGTACTTC,CASSEGRGQRETQYF,TRBD1,TRBV6-1,TRBJ2-5,once